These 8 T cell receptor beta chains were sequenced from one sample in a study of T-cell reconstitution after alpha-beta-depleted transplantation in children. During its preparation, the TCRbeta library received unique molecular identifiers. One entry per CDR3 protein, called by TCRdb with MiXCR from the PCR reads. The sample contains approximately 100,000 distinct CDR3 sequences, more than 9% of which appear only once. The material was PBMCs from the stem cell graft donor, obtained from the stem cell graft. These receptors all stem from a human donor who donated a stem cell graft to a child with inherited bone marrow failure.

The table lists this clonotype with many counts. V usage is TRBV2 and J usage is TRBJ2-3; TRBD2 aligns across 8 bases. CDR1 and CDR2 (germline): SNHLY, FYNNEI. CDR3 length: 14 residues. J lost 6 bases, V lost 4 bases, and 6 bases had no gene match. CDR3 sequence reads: CASSVLRGGDTQYF. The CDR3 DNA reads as TGTGCCAGCAGTGTCCTCCGGGGGGGCGATACGCAGTATTTT.

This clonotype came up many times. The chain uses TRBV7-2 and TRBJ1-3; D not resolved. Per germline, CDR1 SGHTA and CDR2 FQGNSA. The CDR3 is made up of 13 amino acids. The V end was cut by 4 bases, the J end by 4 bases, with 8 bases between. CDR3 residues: CASSSDMGNTIYF. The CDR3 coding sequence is TGTGCCAGCAGCTCCGACATGGGAAACACCATATATTTT.

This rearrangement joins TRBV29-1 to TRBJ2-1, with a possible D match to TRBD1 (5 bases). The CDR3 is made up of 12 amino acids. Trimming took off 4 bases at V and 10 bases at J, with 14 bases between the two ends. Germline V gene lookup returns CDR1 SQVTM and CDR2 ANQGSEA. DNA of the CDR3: TGCAGCGTTGGGGGTACAGGATTAGAGCAGTTCTTC. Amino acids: CSVGGTGLEQFF.

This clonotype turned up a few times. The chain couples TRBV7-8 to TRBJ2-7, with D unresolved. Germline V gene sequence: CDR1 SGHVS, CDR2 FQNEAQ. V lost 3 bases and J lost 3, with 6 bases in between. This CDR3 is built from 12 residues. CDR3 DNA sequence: TGTGCCAGCAGCTTTGGCAGCTACGAGCAGTACTTC. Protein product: CASSFGSYEQYF.

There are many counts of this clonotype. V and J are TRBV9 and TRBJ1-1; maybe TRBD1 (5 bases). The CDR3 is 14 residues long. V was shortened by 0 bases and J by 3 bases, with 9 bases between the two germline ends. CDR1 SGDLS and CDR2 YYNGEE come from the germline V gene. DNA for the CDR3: TGTGCCAGCAGCGTAGCTCTCAGGGACACTGAAGCTTTCTTT. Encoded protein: CASSVALRDTEAFF. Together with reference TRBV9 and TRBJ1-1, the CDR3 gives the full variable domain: DSGVTQTPKHLITATGQRVTLRCSPRSGDLSVYWYQQSLDQGLQFLIQYYNGEERAKGNILERFSAQQFPDLHSELNLSSLELGDSALYFCASSVALRDTEAFFGQGTRLTVV.

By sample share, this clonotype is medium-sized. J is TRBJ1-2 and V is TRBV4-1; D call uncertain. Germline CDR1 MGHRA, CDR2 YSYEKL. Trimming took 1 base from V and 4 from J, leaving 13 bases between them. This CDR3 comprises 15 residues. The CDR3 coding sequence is TGCGCCAGCAGCCAAGCTCCAGGAATCGTCTATGGCTACACCTTC. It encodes CASSQAPGIVYGYTF.

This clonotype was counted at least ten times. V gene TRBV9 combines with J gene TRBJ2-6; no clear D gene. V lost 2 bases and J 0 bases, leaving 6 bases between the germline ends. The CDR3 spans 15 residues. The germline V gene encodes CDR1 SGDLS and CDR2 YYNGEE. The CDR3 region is CASSVDHSGANVLTF. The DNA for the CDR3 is TGTGCCAGCAGCGTCGACCACTCTGGGGCCAACGTCCTGACTTTC.

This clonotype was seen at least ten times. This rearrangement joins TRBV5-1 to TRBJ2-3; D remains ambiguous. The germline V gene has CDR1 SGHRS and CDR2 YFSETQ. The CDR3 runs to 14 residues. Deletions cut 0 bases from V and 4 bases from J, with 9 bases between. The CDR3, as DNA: TGCGCCAGCAGCTTGGCCCGGACGGCAGATACGCAGTATTTT. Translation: CASSLARTADTQYF. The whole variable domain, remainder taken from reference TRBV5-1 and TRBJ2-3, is KAGVTQTPRYLIKTRGQQVTLSCSPISGHRSVSWYQQTPGQGLQFLFEYFSETQRNKGNFPGRFSGRQFSNSRSEMNVSTLELGDSALYLCASSLARTADTQYFGPGTRLTVL.